The 19 T cell receptor beta chains below all came from one sample that was sequenced in a study of blood T cell repertoires in COVID-19. Repertoires were generated with immunoSEQ multiplex PCR, while TCRdb's copy carries only in-frame clones and drops some. The sample shows around 110,000 clones, 82% of them seen only once. The source material was peripheral blood. These TCRs come from a man aged 65 to 85 with acute or convalescent COVID-19.

The chain joins TRBV24-1 to TRBJ2-7; no clear D. CDR1 and CDR2 from the germline V gene are KGHDR and SFDVKD. This CDR3 spans 13 amino acids. The V and J ends lost 4 bases and 6 bases respectively, with 12 bases between them. As DNA, the CDR3 is TGTGCCACCAGTGACCCGTCGCGGCCCGAGCAGTACTTC. Translating gives CATSDPSRPEQYF.

The chain couples TRBV11-1 to TRBJ2-6; 7 bases agree with TRBD1. The trim removed 6 bases at V and 4 bases at J, leaving 9 bases unmatched. The germline V gene has CDR1 SGHAT and CDR2 FQDESV (reference sequence). The CDR3 contains 16 residues. The CDR3: CASSFNRGSGANVLTF. The CDR3 DNA reads as TGTGCCAGCAGTTTTAACAGGGGAAGCGGGGCCAACGTCCTGACTTTC.

V usage is TRBV10-3 and J usage is TRBJ2-1; D is possibly TRBD2 (6 bases). The germline V gene encodes CDR1 ENHRY and CDR2 SYGVKD. This CDR3 is 14 amino acids long. Trimming took off 6 bases at V and 7 bases at J, with 16 bases between the two ends. In DNA form, the CDR3 reads TGTGCCATCAGCGGGAGTGGGGAAAGGAATGAGCAGTTCTTC. This gives the protein CAISGSGERNEQFF.

This clone was observed a single time. The chain employs TRBV28 and TRBJ2-3, with TRBD2 matching 8 bases. Germline trimming cut 11 bases from V and 6 bases from J; bases unmatched to any gene: 13. The CDR3 length is 14 residues. Germline values: CDR1 MDHEN, CDR2 SYDVKM. CDR3: CAYRASGGGDTQYF. In DNA, the CDR3 is TGTGCCTACAGGGCCAGCGGGGGAGGGGATACGCAGTATTTT.

This clone was counted once. This chain joins TRBV5-4 and TRBJ2-2; 7 bases agree with TRBD2. Germline lookup yields CDR1 SGHNT and CDR2 YYREEE (reference sequence). The V segment lost 4 bases and the J segment 6 bases; nucleotides outside the gene matches: 9. The CDR3 loop spans 15 amino acids. CDR3 sequence: CASSGEGRRAGELFF. The CDR3, as DNA: TGTGCCAGCAGCGGGGAGGGCCGCCGCGCCGGGGAGCTGTTTTTT.

The chain joins TRBV3-1 (or the pseudogene TRBV3-2) to TRBJ1-3; D is perhaps TRBD1 (6 bases). Trimming removed 3 bases from V and 2 bases from J, with 11 bases in between. This CDR3 comprises 15 residues. Germline V lookup: CDR1 LGHDT, CDR2 YNNKEL (reference sequence). In DNA, the CDR3 is TGTGCCAGCAGCCACCTTACAGGGACTGGAAACACCATATATTTT. This encodes CASSHLTGTGNTIYF.

The CDR3 region is CASLKAGGGDNEQFF. CDR3 in DNA: TGTGCCAGCCTCAAGGCGGGAGGCGGAGACAATGAGCAGTTCTTC. The chain uses TRBV25-1 and TRBJ2-1; the match to TRBD2 covers 8 bases. The CDR3 consists of 15 residues. CDR1 MGHDK and CDR2 SYGVNS come from the germline V gene. J was trimmed by 5 bases and V by 8 bases; bases with no gene match: 11.

The chain couples TRBV7-9 to TRBJ1-3; no definite D call. Trimming removed 3 bases from V and 4 bases from J, with 10 bases in between. CDR1 is SEHNR, CDR2 FQNEAQ, per germline (reference sequence). The CDR3 covers 14 residues. CDR3 sequence (DNA): TGTGCCAGCAGCTTGGACTATATGGGAAACACCATATATTTT. Its protein is CASSLDYMGNTIYF.

V gene TRBV30 combines with J gene TRBJ1-2; TRBD1 is a possible D gene (6 bases). Germline assignment: CDR1 GTSNPN and CDR2 SVGIG (reference sequence). The CDR3 length is 13 residues. V was clipped by 0 bases and J by 4 bases, with 9 bases between them. The CDR3 DNA reads TGTGCCTGGAGTGTGTTGGGGGCCTATGGCTACACCTTC. This gives the protein CAWSVLGAYGYTF. Based on the CDR3 plus reference TRBV30 and TRBJ1-2, the full variable domain is SQTIHQWPATLVQPVGSPLSLECTVEGTSNPNLYWYRQAAGRGLQLLFYSVGIGQISSEVPQNLSASRPQDRQFILSSKKLLLSDSGFYLCAWSVLGAYGYTFGSGTRLTVV.

The chain joins TRBV14 to TRBJ2-7, with a tentative D call TRBD1 (5 bases). The CDR3 sequence is 14 residues long. V lost 1 base and J 3 bases, leaving 10 bases between the germline ends. CDR1 SGHDN and CDR2 FVKESK come from the germline V gene. CDR3 sequence reads: CASSQGKGIYEQYF. The CDR3 DNA is TGTGCCAGCAGCCAAGGGAAGGGGATCTACGAGCAGTACTTC.

The V gene is TRBV19, the J gene TRBJ1-1; TRBD1 might be the D (5 bases). The CDR3 covers 15 residues. The ends were cut back, 8 bases at V and 2 bases at J, with 18 bases in the middle. The V gene's germline CDR1 is LNHDA and CDR2 SQIVND (reference sequence). The CDR3 bases are TGTGCCAGTTCAAAACCGGGACTTTCAAACACTGAAGCTTTCTTT. It encodes CASSKPGLSNTEAFF.

V and J are TRBV28 and TRBJ2-7; unclear D gene. The CDR3 is made up of 12 amino acids. Trimming removed 4 bases from V and 4 bases from J, with 8 bases in between. Germline lookup yields CDR1 MDHEN and CDR2 SYDVKM. The CDR3 region is CASSSVQYEQYF. In nucleotides, the CDR3 is TGTGCCAGCAGTTCCGTACAGTACGAGCAGTACTTC.

The gene calls are TRBV3-1 (or the pseudogene TRBV3-2) and TRBJ1-2; 9 bases match TRBD1. Germline CDR1 is LGHDT and CDR2 is YNNKEL (reference sequence). The CDR3 extends over 17 amino acids. Germline trimming cut 1 base from V and 7 bases from J; bases unmatched to any gene: 13. The CDR3 sequence: CASSQGTTDRGVFGYTF. The CDR3 DNA reads as TGTGCCAGCAGCCAAGGGACCACCGACAGGGGGGTGTTTGGCTACACCTTC.

The V gene is TRBV18, the J gene TRBJ2-3; D might be TRBD2 (6 bases). CDR1 is KGHSH and CDR2 is LQKENI in the germline V gene. Trimming stripped 5 bases from V and 2 bases from J, with 14 bases between. The CDR3 loop spans 15 amino acids. CDR3 coding DNA: TGTGCCAGCTCATCATCAGGAGGGATCACAGATACGCAGTATTTT. This encodes CASSSSGGITDTQYF.

The gene calls are TRBV6-1 and TRBJ2-7; TRBD2 aligns across 11 bases. The CDR3 totals 15 residues. CDR1 is MNHNS and CDR2 is SASEGT in the germline V gene. The J segment lost 3 bases and the V segment lost 2 bases, leaving 3 bases of the junction unmatched. For the CDR3, the DNA is TGTGCCAGCAGTGAAATAGCGGGAGGGCTCTACGAGCAGTACTTC. This translates into CASSEIAGGLYEQYF.

This CDR3 reads CASSGTGAHRLYGYTF. The DNA of the CDR3 is TGTGCCAGCAGTGGGACAGGGGCCCACCGGCTCTATGGCTACACCTTC. The chain is built from TRBV6-1 and TRBJ1-2; 9 nucleotides align to TRBD1. Germline V lookup: CDR1 MNHNS, CDR2 SASEGT. J was trimmed by 4 bases and V by 4 bases; bases with no gene match: 10. The CDR3 runs to 16 residues.

The rearrangement joins TRBV27 to TRBJ2-5; D might be TRBD2 (5 bases). Germline V lookup: CDR1 MNHEY, CDR2 SMNVEV (reference sequence). This CDR3 has 14 residues. Deletions cut 0 bases from V and 4 bases from J, with 9 bases between. The CDR3 region has the DNA TGTGCCAGCAGTTTATCTATAGGGAGAGAGACCCAGTACTTC. Translation: CASSLSIGRETQYF.

The rearrangement links TRBV7-8 to TRBJ1-4, with a weak D call TRBD1 (5 bases). The germline CDR1 and CDR2 sequences are SGHVS and FQNEAQ. Deletions cut 2 bases from V and 10 bases from J, with 5 bases between. The CDR3 is 11 amino acids. DNA for the CDR3: TGTGCCAGCAGCTTACAGGGAAAACTGTTTTTT. It translates to CASSLQGKLFF.

The chain combines TRBV5-1 with TRBJ1-6, with TRBD1 matching 7 bases. Germline V gene data show CDR1 as SGHRS and CDR2 as YFSETQ. There are 15 residues in the CDR3. J gave up 7 bases and V 1 base, and 5 bases lay outside the gene matches. Here the CDR3 DNA reads TGCGCCAGCAGCTTGAGCGACAGGGACAATTCACCCCTCCACTTT. As protein: CASSLSDRDNSPLHF.